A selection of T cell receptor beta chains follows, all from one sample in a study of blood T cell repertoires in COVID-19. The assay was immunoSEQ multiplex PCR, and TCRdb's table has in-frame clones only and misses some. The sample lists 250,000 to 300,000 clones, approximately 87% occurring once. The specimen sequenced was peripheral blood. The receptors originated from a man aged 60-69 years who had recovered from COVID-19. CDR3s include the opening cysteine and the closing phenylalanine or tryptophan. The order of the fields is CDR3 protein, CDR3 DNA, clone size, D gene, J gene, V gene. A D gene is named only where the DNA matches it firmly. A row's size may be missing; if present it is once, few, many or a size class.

CDR3 protein: CASSVEAGGFYGYTF
CDR3 DNA: TGTGCCAGCAGCGTCGAAGCAGGGGGCTTCTATGGCTACACCTTC
clone size: -
D gene: TRBD1
J gene: TRBJ1-2
V gene: TRBV7-9

CDR3 protein: CASTRSEPYNEQFF
CDR3 DNA: TGTGCCAGCACACGTTCAGAACCGTACAATGAGCAGTTCTTC
clone size: -
D gene: -
J gene: TRBJ2-1
V gene: TRBV7-2

CDR3 protein: CASSEVQMSSYNSPLHF
CDR3 DNA: TGCGCCAGCAGTGAGGTCCAAATGAGCTCCTATAATTCACCCCTCCACTTT
clone size: -
D gene: -
J gene: TRBJ1-6
V gene: TRBV10-2

CDR3 protein: CASSLTAGTANNEQFF
CDR3 DNA: TGTGCCAGCAGCTTGACAGCCGGGACAGCCAACAATGAGCAGTTCTTC
clone size: -
D gene: TRBD1
J gene: TRBJ2-1
V gene: TRBV11-2

CDR3 protein: CATSEVRDTQYF
CDR3 DNA: TGTGCCACCAGTGAGGTCAGAGATACGCAGTATTTT
clone size: -
D gene: -
J gene: TRBJ2-3
V gene: TRBV24-1

CDR3 protein: CASSQGARGDQPQHF
CDR3 DNA: TGTGCCAGCAGCCAAGGGGCCAGGGGGGATCAGCCCCAGCATTTT
clone size: -
D gene: TRBD1
J gene: TRBJ1-5
V gene: TRBV4-2

CDR3 protein: CASSSGPPPGYEQYF
CDR3 DNA: TGTGCCAGCAGCTCCGGTCCCCCCCCAGGGTACGAGCAGTACTTC
clone size: -
D gene: -
J gene: TRBJ2-7
V gene: TRBV7-3

CDR3 protein: CASSTGGSAGRQETQYF
CDR3 DNA: TGTGCCAGCAGCACGGGGGGGTCGGCGGGGCGACAAGAGACCCAGTACTTC
clone size: -
D gene: TRBD2
J gene: TRBJ2-5
V gene: TRBV5-4

CDR3 protein: CASRMTGVQYNEQFF
CDR3 DNA: TGTGCCAGCAGAATGACAGGGGTCCAATACAATGAGCAGTTCTTC
clone size: -
D gene: TRBD1
J gene: TRBJ2-1
V gene: TRBV3-1/TRBV3-2

CDR3 protein: CASSLDFRGGTQYF
CDR3 DNA: TGCGCCAGCAGCTTGGATTTTAGAGGTGGGACCCAGTACTTC
clone size: -
D gene: -
J gene: TRBJ2-5
V gene: TRBV5-1

CDR3 protein: CASSPGQGALGANVLTF
CDR3 DNA: TGTGCCAGCAGCCCGGGACAGGGGGCGCTCGGGGCCAACGTCCTGACTTTC
clone size: -
D gene: TRBD1
J gene: TRBJ2-6
V gene: TRBV3-1/TRBV3-2

CDR3 protein: CASRKGQNFNQPQHF
CDR3 DNA: TGTGCCAGCAGAAAGGGGCAGAACTTCAATCAGCCCCAGCATTTT
clone size: -
D gene: -
J gene: TRBJ1-5
V gene: TRBV2

CDR3 protein: CASSATSGRGTGELFF
CDR3 DNA: TGCGCCAGCAGTGCGACTAGCGGGAGGGGCACCGGGGAGCTGTTTTTT
clone size: once
D gene: TRBD2
J gene: TRBJ2-2
V gene: TRBV10-1

CDR3 protein: CASSPGESTPLHF
CDR3 DNA: TGCGCCAGCAGCCCAGGGGAATCTACACCCCTCCACTTT
clone size: few
D gene: -
J gene: TRBJ1-6
V gene: TRBV4-1

CDR3 protein: CASSIDQAGGYTF
CDR3 DNA: TGTGCCAGTAGTATAGATCAGGCCGGTGGCTACACCTTC
clone size: -
D gene: -
J gene: TRBJ1-2
V gene: TRBV19

CDR3 protein: CASSRIQGDYGYTF
CDR3 DNA: TGCGCCAGCAGCCGTATTCAGGGGGACTATGGCTACACCTTC
clone size: -
D gene: TRBD1
J gene: TRBJ1-2
V gene: TRBV4-1

CDR3 protein: CASSPQGRGRFDTGELFF
CDR3 DNA: TGTGCCAGCAGCCCCCAGGGGCGGGGGCGTTTTGACACCGGGGAGCTGTTTTTT
clone size: -
D gene: -
J gene: TRBJ2-2
V gene: TRBV7-3

CDR3 protein: CASSIRAGYEQYF
CDR3 DNA: TGTGCCAGTAGTATACGGGCGGGATACGAGCAGTACTTC
clone size: -
D gene: -
J gene: TRBJ2-7
V gene: TRBV19

CDR3 protein: CASSLASSGGVYEQYF
CDR3 DNA: TGTGCCAGCAGCTTAGCATCTAGCGGGGGGGTCTACGAGCAGTACTTC
clone size: -
D gene: TRBD2
J gene: TRBJ2-7
V gene: TRBV7-2

CDR3 protein: CASSHEAGGWSQFF
CDR3 DNA: TGTGCCAGCAGCCACGAGGCGGGAGGGTGGTCTCAGTTCTTC
clone size: -
D gene: TRBD2
J gene: TRBJ2-1
V gene: TRBV5-4

CDR3 protein: CASSLAPTGGYSEQYF
CDR3 DNA: TGTGCCAGCAGCTTAGCCCCGACAGGGGGGTACTCCGAGCAGTACTTC
clone size: -
D gene: TRBD1
J gene: TRBJ2-7
V gene: TRBV11-2

CDR3 protein: CASSLGAHRGETQYF
CDR3 DNA: TGTGCCAGCAGTTTGGGGGCCCACAGGGGAGAGACCCAGTACTTC
clone size: -
D gene: TRBD1
J gene: TRBJ2-5
V gene: TRBV27